This record covers a single T cell receptor beta chain. This CDR3 contains 18 residues. The junction had 11 bases not matched to a gene; V was cut back by 3 bases and J by 4 bases. Per the germline V gene, CDR1 is GTSNPN and CDR2 is SVGIG (reference sequence). This entry is derived from a study of patients and donors after allogeneic stem cell transplantation. TCRdb recomputed calls from the RT-PCR reads with MiXCR, one row per CDR3 protein. The sample gives about a million distinct CDR3 sequences, about 20% of which show up once; 6% is in the top ten. The sample taken for sequencing was blood, either unsorted or a sorted T cell fraction (not recorded which). The chain joins TRBV30 to TRBJ2-1, with TRBD2 matching 14 bases. The clonotype was recovered from a human donor who was either an allogeneic HSCT recipient or a stem cell or donor lymphocyte infusion donor (not recorded which). It is not recorded whose cells these are; they may come from a transplant donor. CDR3 residues: CAWSLRRTSGRSYNEQFF. The CDR3 nucleotides are TGTGCCTGGAGCCTCCGCCGGACTAGCGGGAGGTCGTACAATGAGCAGTTCTTC.